Below are 28 T cell receptor beta chains sequenced from a single sample in a study of T cell clonality in common variable immunodeficiency. Measured with immunoSEQ multiplex PCR; TCRdb has only the in-frame clones, and not every one. Listed for the sample are about 52,000 clones, none seen a single time. Specimen: peripheral blood mononuclear cells. The receptor source for this set is a person aged 18 to 75 in good health.

This clone was found many times. The observed sequence ends 3 residues before the CDR3 terminus, with the missing tail filled in from the germline J gene. The rearrangement links TRBV29-1 to TRBJ1-3, with a tentative D call TRBD1 (6 bases). V lost 2 bases, J lost 2 bases, and 13 bases lay in between. Germline V gene lookup returns CDR1 SQVTM and CDR2 ANQGSEA. The CDR3 is made up of 15 amino acids. The DNA read from the CDR3 is TGCAGCGTTGAATGGGCGGGGGCGCCTGGAAACACC. This codes for CSVEWAGAPGNT. The CDR3 in full is CSVEWAGAPGNTIYF.

At least ten counts were recorded for this clone. The read comes to an end 3 residues before the CDR3 does, leaving the germline J gene to fill in the end. The V call is TRBV18, the J call TRBJ1-1; maybe TRBD1 (5 bases). The V end was cut by 0 bases, the J end by 1 base, with 12 bases between. Looked up from germline, CDR1 is KGHSH and CDR2 is LQKENI. The CDR3 runs to 16 residues. CDR3 DNA (partial): TGTGCCAGCTCACCACCGTTAGGGGTAGGGAACACTGAA. This codes for CASSPPLGVGNTE. The entire CDR3 is CASSPPLGVGNTEAFF.

This clone was found many times. The read ends 3 residues before the CDR3 terminus; that terminus is restored from the germline J gene. This chain connects TRBV5-1 to TRBJ2-5; D is perhaps TRBD2 (5 bases). The CDR3 totals 14 residues. The germline V gene has CDR1 SGHRS and CDR2 YFSETQ. V was pared by 0 bases and J by 4 bases, with 10 bases between. This CDR3 is CASSLGGPGETQYF. The CDR3 DNA, read in part, is TGCGCCAGCAGCTTGGGCGGGCCGGGAGAGACC. Full variable domain (remainder filled in from reference TRBV5-1 and TRBJ2-5): KAGVTQTPRYLIKTRGQQVTLSCSPISGHRSVSWYQQTPGQGLQFLFEYFSETQRNKGNFPGRFSGRQFSNSRSEMNVSTLELGDSALYLCASSLGGPGETQYFGPGTRLLVL.

There are many counts of this clone. Read data end 3 residues before the CDR3 end; the end is taken from the germline J gene. The chain carries TRBV7-2 and TRBJ2-2, with no clear D. Germline CDR1 and CDR2: SGHTA and FQGNSA. The CDR3 runs 12 residues. CDR3 sequence: CASGETNEKLFF. CDR3 DNA, as far as it was read: TGTGCCAGCGGAGAAACTAATGAAAAG.

This clone was counted ten times or more. Read sequence stops 3 residues before the CDR3 end, and the germline J gene provides the missing end. The chain joins TRBV7-2 to TRBJ1-4; TRBD1 matches at 8 bases. Per germline, CDR1 SGHTA and CDR2 FQGNSA. The CDR3 has 15 amino acids. The V segment lost 4 bases and the J segment 6 bases; nucleotides outside the gene matches: 7. This CDR3 is CASSSRQGNDEKLFF. The CDR3 DNA, read in part, is TGTGCCAGCAGCTCTCGACAGGGGAACGATGAAAAA.

Ten or more counts support this clone. The read finishes 3 residues shy of the CDR3 end, and the germline J gene is used to complete it. This sequence joins TRBV12-3 or TRBV12-4 and TRBJ1-4, with 7 positions matching TRBD1. This CDR3 spans 15 amino acids. Trimming at V came to 5 bases and at J to 0 bases, leaving 3 bases not matched to a gene. The CDR3 is CASSRDRTTNEKLFF. The covered CDR3 bases are TGTGCCAGCAGTCGGGACAGAACAACTAATGAAAAA.

There are many counts of this clone. Coverage ceases 3 residues before the CDR3 finishes, and the germline J gene fills in the end. The chain carries TRBV14 and TRBJ2-3, with 7 bases aligning to TRBD2. CDR1 and CDR2 from the germline V gene are SGHDN and FVKESK. The CDR3 extends over 14 amino acids. CDR3 bases read: TGTGCCAGCAGCCCCCTAGTGGGGGGAGGGACG. It specifies CASSPLVGGGT. The whole CDR3 region reads CASSPLVGGGTQYF.

This clone was counted a few times. The read gets to within 3 residues of the CDR3 end, and the germline J gene fills in the rest. The chain is built from TRBV6-2 or TRBV6-3 and TRBJ1-2, with D possibly matching TRBD1 (5 bases). Germline-derived CDR1 and CDR2 are MNHEY and SVGEGT. The CDR3 has 14 residues. CDR3 protein: CASSYGTSYNDYTF. The CDR3 DNA, read in part, is TGTGCCAGCAGTTACGGGACTAGCTACAATGAC.

CDR3 bases read: TGTGCCAGCCCCCGGGACTCCTTTAACAATGAG. This codes for CASPRDSFNNE. The entire CDR3 protein reads CASPRDSFNNEQFF. The chain is built from TRBV7-9 and TRBJ2-1, with D possibly TRBD2 on 6 matching bases. The read falls 3 residues short of the CDR3 end, and the missing part is taken from the germline J gene. This CDR3 region has 14 residues. The germline V and J ends were trimmed by 8 bases and 5 bases, with 16 bases remaining between them. Germline V gives CDR1 SEHNR, CDR2 FQNEAQ (reference sequence).

This clone was counted ten times or more. The read terminates 3 residues before the CDR3 end, so the remaining end is supplied by the germline J gene. The chain joins TRBV29-1 to TRBJ2-7; possible D gene TRBD2, 6 bases. The CDR3 length is 12 residues. Germline CDR1 and CDR2: SQVTM and ANQGSEA. The V end lost 0 bases, the J end lost 6 bases, and 9 bases lay between the germline ends. The part of the CDR3 DNA that was read is TGCAGCGTTGAAGAAGGAGGGTTCGAG. Residues: CSVEEGGFE. The whole CDR3 protein is CSVEEGGFEQYF.

The table lists this clone with many counts. Germline is not matched at one junction end, which may reflect a read error. Coverage ceases 3 residues before the CDR3 finishes, and the germline J gene fills in the end. The chain joins TRBV4-2 to TRBJ1-4; 9 nucleotides agree with TRBD1. CDR1 is LGHNA and CDR2 is YNFKEQ in the germline V gene. This CDR3 is built from 16 residues. The CDR3 reads CASSRKTGGINEKLFF. The DNA read from the CDR3 is TGCGCCAGCAGCCGCAAAACAGGGGGCATTAATGAAAAA.

For this clone: Read sequence stops 3 residues before the CDR3 end, and the germline J gene provides the missing end. V is TRBV7-9 and J is TRBJ2-1, with 10 bases identical to TRBD2. The CDR3 spans 15 residues. Germline loops: CDR1 SEHNR, CDR2 FQNEAQ (reference sequence). V shed 3 bases and J 5 bases; nucleotides not matched to a gene: 4. CDR3 amino acids: CASSFASGGHNEQFF. The CDR3 DNA, read in part, is TGTGCCAGCAGCTTTGCTAGCGGGGGTCACAATGAG.

This clone was picked up many times. The CDR3: CASNYRGRTGELFF. CDR3 DNA, as far as it was read: TGTGCCAGCAATTACAGGGGGCGGACCGGGGAG. The J gene is TRBJ2-2, the V gene TRBV5-4, with 9 nucleotides matching TRBD1. Read coverage stops 3 residues before the CDR3 terminus; the germline J gene supplies the remainder. Trimming removed 6 bases from V and 5 bases from J; junction bases left unmatched: 5. CDR3 length equals 14 residues. CDR1 and CDR2 from the germline V gene are SGHNT and YYREEE (reference sequence).

As to this clone: The DNA ends 3 residues before the CDR3 does, and the rest of the CDR3 is filled in from the germline J gene. This chain links TRBV19 with TRBJ2-1, with a weak D call TRBD2 (6 bases). Trimming took 3 bases from V and 8 from J, leaving 14 bases between them. Looked up from germline, CDR1 is LNHDA and CDR2 is SQIVND (reference sequence). CDR3 length equals 14 residues. The CDR3: CASSISAAGYEQFF. The sequenced part of the CDR3 DNA is TGTGCCAGTAGTATCTCGGCGGCGGGGTATGAG.

In its sample, this clone was seen a few times. The read finishes 3 residues shy of the CDR3 end, and the germline J gene is used to complete it. J is TRBJ2-2 and V is TRBV7-9; TRBD1 agrees at 8 bases. V was clipped by 5 bases and J by 10 bases; unmatched bases: 9. In germline, CDR1 is SEHNR, CDR2 FQNEAQ (reference sequence). The CDR3 sequence is 14 residues long. The CDR3 protein is CASSQLGGQEELFF. CDR3 DNA, as far as it was read: TGTGCCAGCAGCCAGTTGGGGGGACAGGAGGAG.

Ten or more counts support this clone. With the read ending 3 residues before the CDR3 end, the germline J gene is used to fill in that end. V is TRBV18 and J is TRBJ2-1; TRBD1 matches at 11 bases. The CDR3 covers 16 residues. The ends lost 3 bases at V and 5 bases at J; junction bases unmatched: 6. CDR1 KGHSH and CDR2 LQKENI come from the germline V gene. This chain's CDR3 is CASSPRTGGPNNEQFF. Incomplete CDR3 DNA: TGTGCCAGCTCACCCAGGACAGGGGGCCCTAACAATGAG.

As concerns this clone: The missing CDR3 end, 3 residues past where the read stops, is filled in from the germline J gene. This rearrangement joins TRBV7-2 to TRBJ1-5; TRBD1 might be the D (6 bases). Germline CDR1 reads SGHTA; CDR2 reads FQGNSA. The V end was cut by 2 bases, the J end by 4 bases, with 6 bases between. The CDR3 consists of 13 residues. The CDR3: CASSLRGNQPQHF. The covered CDR3 bases are TGTGCCAGCAGCTTAAGGGGGAATCAGCCC.

This clone has only a few counts. The read terminates 3 residues ahead of where the CDR3 ends, so the germline J gene completes it. The chain links TRBV6-2 or TRBV6-3 to TRBJ2-2; the match to TRBD2 covers 7 bases. Germline V gives CDR1 MNHEY, CDR2 SVGEGT. The CDR3 has 16 amino acids. The CDR3 loop reads CASSPSFRDYNSPLFF. The DNA read from the CDR3 is TGTGCCAGCAGTCCATCCTTCCGGGACTATAATTCACCG.

Concerning this clone: The read comes to an end 3 residues before the CDR3 does, leaving the germline J gene to fill in the end. The chain is built from TRBV20-1 and TRBJ2-7; 16 bases are shared with TRBD2. The germline gives CDR1 DFQATT, CDR2 SNEGSKA (reference sequence). The CDR3 extends over 16 amino acids. V lost 3 bases and J lost 2; bases outside the gene matches: 4. CDR3 DNA (partial): TGCAGTGCTAGCACCGGGACTAGCGGGAGGGCCTACGAG. It translates to CSASTGTSGRAYE. The CDR3 reads in full as CSASTGTSGRAYEQYF.

The sample holds a few counts of this clone. A much bigger clone sits one base away, suggesting this may be a read error. The CDR3 end is not reached by the read, which stops 3 residues before it; the germline J gene fills it in. The chain is built from TRBV19 and TRBJ2-2, with 7 bases fitting TRBD2. The CDR3 sequence is 13 residues long. The germline V gene encodes CDR1 LNHDA and CDR2 SQIVND (reference sequence). CDR3 sequence: CATNRGGNSPLFF. The CDR3 bases that were read are TGTGCCACCAACCGGGGAGGGAATTCACCG.

A word on this clone: Coverage ceases 3 residues before the CDR3 finishes, and the germline J gene fills in the end. J is TRBJ1-5 and V is TRBV7-2, with TRBD1 identical over 8 bases. Germline CDR1 reads SGHTA; CDR2 reads FQGNSA. V was pared by 2 bases and J by 2 bases, with 2 bases of the junction left unmatched. The CDR3 runs 15 residues. CDR3 bases read: TGTGCCAGCAGCTTATTGGGACAGGGCAATCAGCCC. Its translation is CASSLLGQGNQP. The CDR3 reads in full as CASSLLGQGNQPQHF. Using reference TRBV7-2 and TRBJ1-5 for the parts outside the CDR3, the full variable domain is GAGVSQSPSNKVTEKGKDVELRCDPISGHTALYWYRQSLGQGLEFLIYFQGNSAPDKSGLPSDRFSAERTGGSVSTLTIQRTQQEDSAVYLCASSLLGQGNQPQHFGDGTRLSIL.

This clone was found a few times. The read terminates 3 residues before the CDR3 end, so the remaining end is supplied by the germline J gene. The chain joins TRBV19 to TRBJ2-1, with D possibly matching TRBD2 (5 bases). Germline assignment: CDR1 LNHDA and CDR2 SQIVND (reference sequence). The length of the CDR3 is 14 residues. The V end was cut by 4 bases, the J end by 3 bases, with 10 bases between. Incomplete CDR3 DNA: TGTGCCAGTAGTAATGGAGCGGACTACAATGAG. Its translation is CASSNGADYNE. The whole CDR3 is CASSNGADYNEQFF.

There are many counts of this clone. The CDR3 end falls 3 residues outside the read, so it is completed with the germline J gene. The J gene is TRBJ1-1, the V gene TRBV11-2; tentatively, D is TRBD1 (5 bases). Trimming left V 5 bases short and J 4 bases short, with 11 bases between. The germline gives CDR1 SGHAT, CDR2 FQNNGV. There are 13 residues in the CDR3. CDR3 region: CASSRGAITEAFF. Partial CDR3 DNA: TGTGCCAGCAGCCGAGGGGCGATCACTGAA.

The table lists this clone with many counts. The read is 3 residues too short to cover the CDR3 end, so that end is filled in from the germline J gene. This chain connects TRBV5-1 to TRBJ2-1, with D maybe TRBD2 (5 bases). V gave up 6 bases and J gave up 0 bases, with 10 bases separating them. The CDR3 is 14 residues long. Germline CDR1 reads SGHRS; CDR2 reads YFSETQ. The CDR3 protein is CASTAGNSYNEQFF. The DNA read from the CDR3 is TGCGCCAGCACCGCGGGTAACTCCTACAATGAG.

This clone occurred many times. Read sequence stops 3 residues before the CDR3 end, and the germline J gene provides the missing end. This rearrangement joins TRBV7-2 to TRBJ2-7, with 14 bases aligning to TRBD2. Looked up from germline, CDR1 is SGHTA and CDR2 is FQGNSA. With 0 bases clipped from V and 3 bases from J, the junction kept 1 base outside the gene matches. The CDR3 sequence is 16 residues long. The CDR3 reads CASSLATSGRVYEQYF. The CDR3 bases that were read are TGTGCCAGCAGCTTAGCGACTAGCGGGAGGGTCTACGAG.

This clone showed up many times. The sequenced fragment ends 3 residues before the CDR3 boundary, so the rest is inferred from the germline J gene. The chain uses TRBV20-1 and TRBJ2-1, with D perhaps matching TRBD1 (5 bases). The V end was cut by 4 bases, the J end by 4 bases, with 17 bases between. Germline CDR1 reads DFQATT; CDR2 reads SNEGSKA (reference sequence). The CDR3 sequence is 15 residues long. The CDR3 loop reads CSANRHQGWYNEQFF. The CDR3 DNA, read in part, is TGCAGTGCTAACCGACATCAGGGATGGTACAATGAG.

In its sample, this clone was seen many times. The read terminates 3 residues before the CDR3 end, so the remaining end is supplied by the germline J gene. V is TRBV10-3 and J is TRBJ2-5, with D tentatively TRBD2 (5 bases). Per germline, CDR1 ENHRY and CDR2 SYGVKD. The CDR3 is made up of 17 amino acids. V dropped 5 bases and J dropped 1 base, with 20 bases sitting between them. The sequenced part of the CDR3 DNA is TGTGCCATCAGTACAAACCTAATACTAGATCCCCAAGAGACC. The encoded protein is CAISTNLILDPQET. The whole CDR3 sequence reads CAISTNLILDPQETQYF.

Many counts were recorded for this clone. From the germline J gene comes the end of the CDR3, since the read stops 3 residues before it. The V call is TRBV7-9, the J call TRBJ2-7, with D tentatively TRBD2 (6 bases). Deletions cut 3 bases from V and 0 bases from J, with 6 bases between. The CDR3 loop spans 13 amino acids. The germline V gene has CDR1 SEHNR and CDR2 FQNEAQ (reference sequence). Incomplete CDR3 DNA: TGTGCCAGCAGCTTCGGGGGCTCCTACGAG. This translates into CASSFGGSYE. The complete CDR3 reads CASSFGGSYEQYF.